This paragraph reports one T cell receptor (beta chain). Patients with autoimmune history or systemic immunosuppression were excluded. This record comes from a study of OX40 agonist ivuxolimab in advanced cancers. Sequencing used immunoSEQ multiplex PCR; TCRdb keeps in-frame clones, though not all of them. The sample lists tens of thousands of clones, about 85% occurring once. The CDR3 extends over 15 amino acids. Trimming removed 5 bases from V and 3 bases from J; junction bases left unmatched: 9. Germline loops: CDR1 MNHEY, CDR2 SMNVEV (reference sequence). The sample here was CD4+ or CD8+ T cells sorted from blood, taken in a trial of the OX40 agonist ivuxolimab. The TCR comes from an adult with an advanced solid tumor such as melanoma, head and neck, liver or kidney cancer. The chain links TRBV27 to TRBJ2-5; 7 bases line up with TRBD2. The DNA for the CDR3 is TGTGCCAGCAGTACCTCGGAGGGAGGGGAAGAGACCCAGTACTTC. This gives the protein CASSTSEGGEETQYF.